The T cell receptor (beta chain) under discussion was sequenced for a study of blood T cell repertoires in COVID-19. For the study at large: Donors in the United States, Italy and Spain gave samples during acute or convalescent COVID-19. The cDNA or gDNA used as material had been derived from T cells, B-cell-depleted T cells, or PBMCs.

Original processing notes: Nucleated cell number was recorded as an estimate derived from reference gene primer amplification. Some clones are missing from TCRdb's copy, which holds only in-frame ones; the method was immunoSEQ multiplex PCR. For V, J and clone size, that table is used; D and trimming come from the DNA. The repertoire holds 25,000 to 30,000 clones, with nearly 80% as singletons. V lost 2 bases, J lost 7 bases, and 3 bases stayed unmatched. CDR1 MDHEN and CDR2 SYDVKM come from the germline V gene. CDR3 length: 14 amino acids. The clonotype comes from an older woman with acute or convalescent COVID-19. The sequencing sample was made of peripheral blood. The gene calls are TRBV28 and TRBJ1-4; 8 nucleotides match TRBD1. CDR3 nucleotides: TGTGCCAGCAGTTTACAGGGGGCGAGTGAAAAACTGTTTTTT. Its translation: CASSLQGASEKLFF.